The rows below give T cell receptor beta chains drawn from one sample of a study of cytomegalovirus exposure and HLA in healthy donors. Sequencing was performed with immunoSEQ multiplex PCR; in TCRdb, only in-frame clones are kept and a portion is missing. The table records 130,000 or so clones, about two thirds of them present only once. The sequencing sample was made of PBMCs. Receptors were obtained from a middle-aged man in good health and CMV-seropositive. The CDR3 runs from the conserved cysteine through the conserved F or W. D genes are given only for firm matches. Clone size is stated in some rows and not others, as once, few, many or a class when expanded.

V gene,clone size,D gene,J gene,CDR3 DNA,CDR3 protein
TRBV18,once,TRBD1,TRBJ2-7,TGTGCCAGCTCACAGGGACAGGGCAATTCCTACGAGCAGTACTTC,CASSQGQGNSYEQYF
TRBV5-1,-,-,TRBJ1-1,TGCGCCAGCAGCAGCCGGACAGAATCTGAAGCTTTCTTT,CASSSRTESEAFF
TRBV4-1,-,TRBD1,TRBJ1-1,TGCGCCAGCAGCCAGAAGGCCGGGACAGGGGGAACGGACACTGAAGCTTTCTTT,CASSQKAGTGGTDTEAFF
TRBV5-1,-,TRBD2,TRBJ2-1,TGCGCCAGCAGCTTGAGTAGCGGGGGGCACAATGAGCAGTTCTTC,CASSLSSGGHNEQFF
TRBV4-2,once,-,TRBJ1-5,TGTGCCAGCAGCCAAGCCTCAGGGGGCAATCAGCCCCAGCATTTT,CASSQASGGNQPQHF
TRBV5-6,-,TRBD1,TRBJ1-6,TGTGCCAGCAGCTACAGGGGGGCCTATAATTCACCCCTCCACTTT,CASSYRGAYNSPLHF
TRBV2,-,TRBD2,TRBJ2-7,TGTGCCAGCAGAGCGGGATATAAGAATTACGAGCAGTACTTC,CASRAGYKNYEQYF
TRBV5-5,few,-,TRBJ1-2,TGTGCCAGCAGCGGGGGGACGGACCCTGCTAACTATGGCTACACCTTC,CASSGGTDPANYGYTF
TRBV5-1,-,TRBD1,TRBJ1-4,TGCGCCAGCAGCCGAGACAGGGGAGGAGAAGGAGAAAAACTGTTTTTT,CASSRDRGGEGEKLFF
TRBV27,-,TRBD1,TRBJ1-2,TGTGCCAGCAGTTTGGGGAAACACAGGGGAGATGGAGGCTACACCTTC,CASSLGKHRGDGGYTF
TRBV6-6,-,-,TRBJ2-2,TGTGCCAGCAGGTCACTAGGAACGAACACCGGGGAGCTGTTTTTT,CASRSLGTNTGELFF
TRBV7-9,many,-,TRBJ1-1,TGTGCCAGCAGCTTAGAGGGGGTATTAACTGAAGCTTTCTTT,CASSLEGVLTEAFF
TRBV7-7,-,-,TRBJ2-1,TGTGCTAGCAGCTTAGCGTTCGGGGATGGTGAGCAGTTCTTC,CASSLAFGDGEQFF
TRBV28,-,TRBD2,TRBJ2-1,TGTGCCAGCAGTTTAGAACGACTAGCGGGAGGCTACAATGAGCAGTTCTTC,CASSLERLAGGYNEQFF
TRBV6-1,few,-,TRBJ2-3,TGTGCCAGCAACCCCGGGCAGGGCGCTACAGATACGCAGTATTTT,CASNPGQGATDTQYF